Each of the 26 T cell receptor beta chains below was sequenced from the same sample in a study of CD4 T cells in relation to SARS-CoV-2 and coronaviruses. Measured with immunoSEQ multiplex PCR; TCRdb has only the in-frame clones, and not every one. The sample shows more than 25,000 clones, approximately 73% of them seen only once. No cognate antigen is known for these TCRs. The unexposed donors gave CD4+ T cells in about 2010-2019, prior to COVID-19. Isolation of CD4+ T cells took place after about 9 days in culture. The sequenced sample consisted of CD4+ T cells from PBMCs, cultured in vitro. These TCRs come from a human donor in good health.

The J gene is TRBJ2-2, the V gene TRBV11-3; D might be TRBD1 (5 bases). V was clipped by 5 bases and J by 6 bases, with 10 bases between them. Looked up from germline, CDR1 is SGHNT and CDR2 is YENEEA. This CDR3 contains 13 residues. CDR3 in amino acids: CASSPRDAGELFF. In DNA, the CDR3 is TGTGCCAGCAGCCCCAGGGATGCCGGGGAGCTGTTTTTT.

This chain joins TRBV18 and TRBJ1-5, with D unclear. Germline assignment: CDR1 KGHSH and CDR2 LQKENI. The V gene lost 4 bases and the J gene lost 1 base, with 11 bases spanning the gap. This CDR3 spans 15 amino acids. Here the CDR3 DNA reads TGTGCCAGCTCACGGACGCTAAGCAGCAATCAGCCCCAGCATTTT. Amino acids: CASSRTLSSNQPQHF.

The table lists this clone with a few counts. The J gene is TRBJ1-2, the V gene TRBV11-2, with TRBD1 matching 9 bases. Germline V CDR1 and CDR2: SGHAT, FQNNGV. The CDR3 sequence is 15 residues long. J gave up 4 bases and V 4 bases, and 7 bases lay outside the gene matches. As DNA, the CDR3 is TGTGCCAGCAGCTGGGGACAGGGTTCGGGCTATGGCTACACCTTC. Translating it yields CASSWGQGSGYGYTF.

The chain employs TRBV5-1 and TRBJ1-1; D is ambiguous. CDR1 SGHRS and CDR2 YFSETQ come from the germline V gene. The ends were cut back, 4 bases at V and 1 base at J, with 11 bases in the middle. The CDR3 sequence is 14 residues long. The CDR3 spells CASSVSAANTEAFF. The DNA for the CDR3 is TGCGCCAGCAGCGTAAGCGCCGCGAACACTGAAGCTTTCTTT.

The V gene is TRBV7-2, the J gene TRBJ2-3; TRBD2 is a possible D gene (7 bases). The CDR3 length is 16 residues. The V end lost 5 bases, the J end lost 5 bases, and 20 bases lay between the germline ends. Per germline, CDR1 SGHTA and CDR2 FQGNSA. The CDR3 region is CASSPGLGGQVDTQYF. The CDR3 coding sequence is TGTGCCAGCAGCCCGGGCTTGGGGGGGCAGGTAGATACGCAGTATTTT. Filled out from reference TRBV7-2 and TRBJ2-3, the complete variable domain reads GAGVSQSPSNKVTEKGKDVELRCDPISGHTALYWYRQSLGQGLEFLIYFQGNSAPDKSGLPSDRFSAERTGGSVSTLTIQRTQQEDSAVYLCASSPGLGGQVDTQYFGPGTRLTVL.

The chain links TRBV9 to TRBJ2-7, with D perhaps TRBD2 (5 bases). This CDR3 comprises 14 residues. The germline V and J ends were trimmed by 2 bases and 2 bases, with 11 bases remaining between them. Germline assignment: CDR1 SGDLS and CDR2 YYNGEE. Here the CDR3 reads CASSVDLATYEQYF. The CDR3 bases are TGTGCCAGCAGCGTGGATTTAGCGACCTACGAGCAGTACTTC.

This clone was recorded once. The genes are TRBV9 and TRBJ1-1; TRBD1 might be the D (5 bases). Germline V gene data show CDR1 as SGDLS and CDR2 as YYNGEE. This CDR3 comprises 14 residues. Trimming pared 3 bases from V and 4 bases from J, leaving 13 bases between. This chain's CDR3 is CASSGVVGGTEAFF. CDR3 DNA sequence: TGTGCCAGCAGCGGTGTGGTGGGGGGCACTGAAGCTTTCTTT. Full variable domain (remainder filled in from reference TRBV9 and TRBJ1-1): DSGVTQTPKHLITATGQRVTLRCSPRSGDLSVYWYQQSLDQGLQFLIQYYNGEERAKGNILERFSAQQFPDLHSELNLSSLELGDSALYFCASSGVVGGTEAFFGQGTRLTVV.

V and J are TRBV5-3 and TRBJ1-1, with TRBD1 identical over 7 bases. TRBV5-3 is classed as an ORF, of uncertain function. V was clipped by 3 bases and J by 1 base; unmatched bases: 9. The CDR3 contains 16 residues. This CDR3 reads CARSWGQPQRNTEAFF. The CDR3 bases are TGTGCCAGAAGCTGGGGACAGCCTCAGAGGAACACTGAAGCTTTCTTT.

V and J are TRBV7-9 and TRBJ1-1; no clear D. Trimming removed 1 base at V and 0 bases at J, with 3 bases between. The CDR3 contains 13 residues. Germline lookup yields CDR1 SEHNR and CDR2 FQNEAQ (reference sequence). In nucleotides, the CDR3 is TGTGCCAGCAGCTTAGTCGTGAACACTGAAGCTTTCTTT. Translation gives CASSLVVNTEAFF.

The chain recombines TRBV5-1 with TRBJ1-2; TRBD1 aligns across 8 bases. Germline CDR1 and CDR2: SGHRS and YFSETQ. The CDR3 runs 14 residues. V shed 4 bases, J shed 4 bases, and the junction held 6 bases outside the gene matches. The CDR3 DNA reads TGCGCCAGCAGCACGGGGACAGGAGGCTATGGCTACACCTTC. Its protein is CASSTGTGGYGYTF.

The genes are TRBV9 and TRBJ2-7; possibly TRBD1 for D (6 bases). The V end lost 4 bases, the J end lost 4 bases, and 18 bases lay between the germline ends. The CDR3 sequence is 15 residues long. The germline CDR1 and CDR2 sequences are SGDLS and YYNGEE. The CDR3: CASSPRDKGSYEQYF. In DNA form, the CDR3 reads TGTGCCAGCAGCCCTCGGGACAAGGGATCATACGAGCAGTACTTC.

The V call is TRBV19, the J call TRBJ2-5; 8 nucleotides match TRBD2. The CDR3 is made up of 14 amino acids. The trim removed 3 bases at V and 4 bases at J, leaving 4 bases unmatched. Germline CDR1 LNHDA, CDR2 SQIVND (reference sequence). The CDR3 loop reads CASSISGIGETQYF. The CDR3 nucleotides are TGTGCCAGTAGTATTAGCGGGATTGGAGAGACCCAGTACTTC.

The chain is built from TRBV5-1 and TRBJ2-2; possible D gene TRBD1, 6 bases. The length of the CDR3 is 13 residues. Germline assignment: CDR1 SGHRS and CDR2 YFSETQ. Trimming pared 3 bases from V and 7 bases from J, leaving 10 bases between. CDR3 coding DNA: TGCGCCAGCAGCTGGACAGAATTCGGGGAGCTGTTTTTT. Its protein product is CASSWTEFGELFF. Based on the CDR3 plus reference TRBV5-1 and TRBJ2-2, the full variable domain is KAGVTQTPRYLIKTRGQQVTLSCSPISGHRSVSWYQQTPGQGLQFLFEYFSETQRNKGNFPGRFSGRQFSNSRSEMNVSTLELGDSALYLCASSWTEFGELFFGEGSRLTVL.

The V call is TRBV5-1, the J call TRBJ2-7; 9 positions match TRBD1. The CDR3 is 16 residues long. V lost 0 bases, J lost 4 bases, and 8 bases stayed unmatched. Per the germline V gene, CDR1 is SGHRS and CDR2 is YFSETQ. CDR3 loop: CASSLVQGALTYEQYF. CDR3 bases: TGCGCCAGCAGCTTGGTACAGGGGGCCCTCACTTACGAGCAGTACTTC.

The CDR3 DNA is TGTGCCAGCAGTCGAGGGACAGGGGGCATCGACACTGAAGCTTTCTTT. This encodes CASSRGTGGIDTEAFF. The genes are TRBV4-2 and TRBJ1-1; the match to TRBD1 covers 12 bases. The germline gives CDR1 LGHNA, CDR2 YNFKEQ. Trimming at V came to 6 bases and at J to 3 bases, leaving 8 bases not matched to a gene. The CDR3 length is 16 residues.

This clone has a handful of counts. The rearrangement joins TRBV29-1 to TRBJ1-2, with D possibly TRBD1 on 5 matching bases. CDR1 and CDR2 (germline): SQVTM, ANQGSEA. V was cut by 6 bases and J by 2 bases, with 19 bases left in between. This CDR3 is 15 amino acids long. The CDR3 DNA sequence: TGCAGCGTCCCAAGTGGGGGGGTACCCAACTATGGCTACACCTTC. Protein sequence: CSVPSGGVPNYGYTF.

CDR3 DNA: TGTGCCAGCAGCCAATCGCCCACCTACAATGAGCAGTTCTTC. Translation: CASSQSPTYNEQFF. This chain connects TRBV3-1 (or the pseudogene TRBV3-2) to TRBJ2-1; no reliable D call. CDR1 and CDR2 (germline): LGHDT, YNNKEL (reference sequence). The CDR3 consists of 14 residues. The germline V and J ends were trimmed by 2 bases and 2 bases, with 7 bases remaining between them.

This sequence joins TRBV25-1 and TRBJ2-6, with TRBD1 matching over 7 bases. Germline CDR1 is MGHDK and CDR2 is SYGVNS. CDR3 length: 15 amino acids. J was trimmed by 1 base and V by 6 bases; bases with no gene match: 3. The CDR3 DNA follows: TGTGCCAGCAGCGTACAGGGGTCTGGGGCCAACGTCCTGACTTTC. Amino acids: CASSVQGSGANVLTF. Full variable domain (outside the CDR3, taken from reference TRBV25-1 and TRBJ2-6): EADIYQTPRYLVIGTGKKITLECSQTMGHDKMYWYQQDPGMELHLIHYSYGVNSTEKGDLSSESTVSRIRTEHFPLTLESARPSHTSQYLCASSVQGSGANVLTFGAGSRLTVL.

This chain links TRBV19 with TRBJ2-5, with D possibly called TRBD1 or TRBD2 (6 bases each). CDR3 length equals 13 residues. CDR1 is LNHDA and CDR2 is SQIVND in the germline V gene (reference sequence). Trimming removed 7 bases from V and 5 bases from J, with 14 bases in between. Written as DNA, the CDR3 is TGTGCCAGTAATGGGGGGCGCGGGGAGACCCAGTACTTC. Translating gives CASNGGRGETQYF. The full variable domain, completed using reference TRBV19 and TRBJ2-5, is DGGITQSPKYLFRKEGQNVTLSCEQNLNHDAMYWYRQDPGQGLRLIYYSQIVNDFQKGDIAEGYSVSREKKESFPLTVTSAQKNPTAFYLCASNGGRGETQYFGPGTRLLVL.

This chain links TRBV4-1 with TRBJ2-7; D call uncertain. The V and J ends lost 1 base and 0 bases respectively, with 16 bases between them. There are 17 residues in the CDR3. CDR1 and CDR2 (germline): MGHRA, YSYEKL. The CDR3 coding sequence is TGCGCCAGCAGCCAAGCTGAGTGGTGGGTAGCCTCCTACGAGCAGTACTTC. This codes for CASSQAEWWVASYEQYF.

The chain couples TRBV6-2 or TRBV6-3 to TRBJ1-5; D gene ambiguous. V shed 4 bases and J shed 4 bases, with 17 bases lying between them. Per germline, CDR1 MNHEY and CDR2 SVGEGT. The CDR3 totals 16 residues. This chain's CDR3 is CASSSPAGLTNQPQHF. The CDR3 coding sequence is TGTGCCAGCAGTTCCCCAGCCGGATTAACAAATCAGCCCCAGCATTTT.

This sequence joins TRBV5-4 and TRBJ2-1; 7 nucleotides line up with TRBD2. After removal of 0 bases from V and 2 bases from J, the junction contained 2 bases not matched to a gene. Germline-derived CDR1 and CDR2 are SGHNT and YYREEE (reference sequence). CDR3 size: 15 residues. CDR3 sequence (DNA): TGTGCCAGCAGCTTGGTGGGAGGGACCTACAATGAGCAGTTCTTC. Its translation: CASSLVGGTYNEQFF.

This clone is a singleton in its sample. The J gene is TRBJ1-3, the V gene TRBV2, with 10 bases aligning to TRBD1. Germline trimming cut 5 bases from V and 5 bases from J; bases unmatched to any gene: 6. CDR1 is SNHLY and CDR2 is FYNNEI in the germline V gene. The CDR3 has 15 residues. CDR3 sequence (DNA): TGTGCCAGCAGTACCCGACAGGGGGCTAGAAACACCATATATTTT. Residues: CASSTRQGARNTIYF.

The rearrangement uses TRBV6-5 and TRBJ2-5; 8 bases line up with TRBD2. V was pared by 10 bases and J by 4 bases, with 14 bases of the junction left unmatched. From germline, CDR1 is MNHEY and CDR2 SVGAGI. The CDR3 is 15 residues long. CDR3 nucleotides: TGTGCCACAGACCCGGTCGGGGGGGCAGTAGAGACCCAGTACTTC. Residues: CATDPVGGAVETQYF.

The chain carries TRBV4-1 and TRBJ1-1, with D hard to call. The CDR3 runs 15 residues. Trimming took off 1 base at V and 7 bases at J, with 16 bases between the two ends. The germline CDR1 and CDR2 sequences are MGHRA and YSYEKL. The DNA of the CDR3 is TGCGCCAGCAGCCAAGTCATTGGGCAGGAGAATGAAGCTTTCTTT. Protein product: CASSQVIGQENEAFF.

J is TRBJ1-3 and V is TRBV19, with 8 bases matching TRBD1. Trimming took 4 bases from V and 2 from J; bases not matched to a gene: 7. The CDR3 consists of 16 residues. CDR1 is LNHDA, CDR2 SQIVND, per germline (reference sequence). The CDR3 region has the DNA TGTGCCAGTAGTACACGACAGGGGAGTACTGGAAACACCATATATTTT. It is translated as CASSTRQGSTGNTIYF.